Below, 25 T cell receptor beta chains from the same sample are listed, as sequenced in a study of T cells in Graves' hyperthyroidism and ophthalmopathy. The CDR3 regions of TCR beta were amplified from RNA transcripts. Researchers ran a first-round RT-PCR on the TCR CDR3 using the HTBI primer set. TCRdb re-analysed the multiplex PCR reads in MiXCR, keeping a single row per CDR3 protein. The data hold hundreds of thousands of distinct CDR3 sequences, with around 20% observed a single time. The sequenced sample consisted of blood. The source of these receptors is a man aged 30 to 45 with Graves' ophthalmopathy.

This clonotype was picked up many times. The V and J genes are TRBV6-2 or TRBV6-3 and TRBJ2-7; 13 bases line up with TRBD2. This CDR3 has 14 residues. Per germline, CDR1 MNHEY and CDR2 SVGEGT. V lost 6 bases to trimming and J lost 6 bases; unmatched junction nucleotides: 5. CDR3 sequence reads: CASRPGTSGIEQYF. For the CDR3, the DNA is TGTGCCAGCAGACCAGGGACTAGCGGGATCGAGCAGTACTTC.

This clonotype was observed a handful of times. The chain carries TRBV6-6 and TRBJ2-5; TRBD1 matches at 11 bases. With V trimmed by 2 bases and J by 4 bases, 12 bases remained unmatched. The germline gives CDR1 MNHNY, CDR2 SVGAGI (reference sequence). The CDR3 is made up of 18 amino acids. The DNA for the CDR3 is TGTGCCAGCAGTTACCCCTCCGCGGGGACAGGGGGTGGAGAGACCCAGTACTTC. Its translation: CASSYPSAGTGGGETQYF.

V usage is TRBV5-1 and J usage is TRBJ2-3, with TRBD2 identical over 7 bases. This CDR3 is 15 amino acids long. Trimming removed 2 bases from V and 0 bases from J; junction bases left unmatched: 3. Germline CDR1 and CDR2: SGHRS and YFSETQ. The CDR3 coding sequence is TGCGCCAGCAGCTTTGGCGGGAGCAGCACAGATACGCAGTATTTT. Translating it yields CASSFGGSSTDTQYF.

This chain joins TRBV24-1 and TRBJ2-5; 7 nucleotides match TRBD1. Trimming cost V 6 bases and J 2 bases; bases outside gene matches: 17. Looked up from germline, CDR1 is KGHDR and CDR2 is SFDVKD. The CDR3 contains 18 residues. CDR3 coding DNA: TGTGCCACCAGTTTAAGGACAGGAAGGCCTGAGTGGCAAGAGACCCAGTACTTC. It specifies CATSLRTGRPEWQETQYF.

The genes are TRBV2 and TRBJ2-7; D gene uncertain. CDR3 length: 12 residues. The V gene's germline CDR1 is SNHLY and CDR2 FYNNEI. V gave up 4 bases and J gave up 3 bases, with 7 bases separating them. The CDR3 DNA sequence: TGTGCCAGCAGTGTACACCTCTACGAGCAGTACTTC. This codes for CASSVHLYEQYF.

The CDR3 DNA is TGTGCCAGCAGCTCCTGGGCGGGAGGCCCAGATGAGCAGTACTTC. It encodes CASSSWAGGPDEQYF. V and J are TRBV11-1 and TRBJ2-7; 8 bases are shared with TRBD2. There are 15 residues in the CDR3. Germline lookup yields CDR1 SGHAT and CDR2 FQDESV (reference sequence). With V trimmed by 4 bases and J by 7 bases, 12 bases remained unmatched.

The chain combines TRBV7-3 with TRBJ2-3; TRBD2 matches 15 bases. V trimming: 2 bases; J trimming: 5 bases; junction bases outside the gene matches: 2. The germline CDR1 and CDR2 sequences are SGHTA and FQGTGA. The CDR3 sequence is 16 residues long. The CDR3 bases are TGTGCCAGCAGCTTAGGGACTAGCGGGAGGCAAGATACGCAGTATTTT. It translates to CASSLGTSGRQDTQYF.

This rearrangement joins TRBV14 to TRBJ2-3; D unresolved. The CDR3 has 13 amino acids. The V end was cut by 4 bases, the J end by 7 bases, with 12 bases between. Germline V lookup: CDR1 SGHDN, CDR2 FVKESK. CDR3 sequence: CASSPIGLNTQYF. Here the CDR3 DNA reads TGTGCCAGCAGCCCAATAGGGTTAAATACGCAGTATTTT.

CDR3 amino acids: CASIRGGTAYEQYF. The CDR3 bases are TGTGCCAGCATCCGCGGAGGGACGGCCTACGAGCAGTACTTC. J is TRBJ2-7 and V is TRBV28; tentatively, D is TRBD2 (6 bases). The CDR3 loop spans 14 amino acids. Trimming removed 7 bases at V and 2 bases at J, with 15 bases between. CDR1 and CDR2 (germline): MDHEN, SYDVKM. The variable domain in full, completed from reference TRBV28 and TRBJ2-7, reads DVKVTQSSRYLVKRTGEKVFLECVQDMDHENMFWYRQDPGLGLRLIYFSYDVKMKEKGDIPEGYSVSREKKERFSLILESASTNQTSMYLCASIRGGTAYEQYFGPGTRLTVT.

This clonotype was observed many times. The chain links TRBV2 to TRBJ2-3; 10 bases are shared with TRBD1. J lost 4 bases, V lost 5 bases, and 6 bases had no gene match. The V gene's germline CDR1 is SNHLY and CDR2 FYNNEI. This CDR3 is 15 amino acids long. DNA for the CDR3: TGTGCCAGCAGTCTACAGGGACAGGGGCCAGATACGCAGTATTTT. Amino acids: CASSLQGQGPDTQYF.

The chain carries TRBV20-1 and TRBJ1-4; D not resolved. With 2 bases removed from V and 0 bases from J, the gap between germline ends came to 7 bases. There are 14 residues in the CDR3. Germline V lookup: CDR1 DFQATT, CDR2 SNEGSKA (reference sequence). CDR3 loop: CSARQEATNEKLFF. In DNA form, the CDR3 reads TGCAGTGCTAGACAGGAGGCAACTAATGAAAAACTGTTTTTT.

This clonotype was recorded a few times. The rearrangement uses TRBV5-1 and TRBJ1-6; D remains ambiguous. CDR1 SGHRS and CDR2 YFSETQ come from the germline V gene. The CDR3 has 16 amino acids. V was cut by 2 bases and J by 1 base, with 10 bases left in between. CDR3 sequence reads: CASSLSGISYNSPLHF. CDR3 bases: TGCGCCAGCAGCTTATCGGGAATATCCTATAATTCACCCCTCCACTTT. Looking up the rest from reference TRBV5-1 and TRBJ1-6 gives the full variable domain: KAGVTQTPRYLIKTRGQQVTLSCSPISGHRSVSWYQQTPGQGLQFLFEYFSETQRNKGNFPGRFSGRQFSNSRSEMNVSTLELGDSALYLCASSLSGISYNSPLHFGNGTRLTVT.

V gene TRBV30 combines with J gene TRBJ2-3, with TRBD2 matching 7 bases. With V trimmed by 3 bases and J by 4 bases, 13 bases remained unmatched. Per the germline V gene, CDR1 is GTSNPN and CDR2 is SVGIG (reference sequence). The CDR3 length is 16 residues. CDR3 DNA sequence: TGTGCCTGGAGGAATGGGGACTACTATACCCCAGATACGCAGTATTTT. Translating gives CAWRNGDYYTPDTQYF.

This clonotype was picked up a small number of times. The chain uses TRBV18 and TRBJ2-7; a possible D gene is TRBD1 (6 bases). The CDR3 loop spans 13 amino acids. Germline values: CDR1 KGHSH, CDR2 LQKENI. V was cut by 5 bases and J by 6 bases, with 14 bases left in between. CDR3 sequence reads: CASSYQGWSEQYF. The CDR3, as DNA: TGTGCCAGCTCATATCAGGGGTGGAGCGAGCAGTACTTC.

This clonotype was seen more than once but under ten times. This chain's CDR3 is CASRTGNSNQPQHF. CDR3 nucleotides: TGTGCCAGTAGGACAGGGAATAGCAATCAGCCCCAGCATTTT. The V call is TRBV19, the J call TRBJ1-5; 7 bases align to TRBD1. The CDR3 consists of 14 residues. J was trimmed by 0 bases and V by 6 bases; bases with no gene match: 2. Per the germline V gene, CDR1 is LNHDA and CDR2 is SQIVND (reference sequence).

On this clonotype: Just one base apart from a much larger clone, this may be a read error. The chain is built from TRBV7-2 and TRBJ2-5; no reliable D call. Germline V gene data show CDR1 as SGHTA and CDR2 as FQGNSA. This CDR3 has 15 residues. V dropped 1 base and J dropped 10 bases, with 19 bases sitting between them. DNA for the CDR3: TGTGCCAGCAGCTTAGAGTCTCCTTTGACGGGTGACCAGTACTTC. Its protein is CASSLESPLTGDQYF. Complete variable domain (other parts from reference TRBV7-2 and TRBJ2-5): GAGVSQSPSNKVTEKGKDVELRCDPISGHTALYWYRQSLGQGLEFLIYFQGNSAPDKSGLPSDRFSAERTGGSVSTLTIQRTQQEDSAVYLCASSLESPLTGDQYFGPGTRLLVL.

The chain uses TRBV20-1 and TRBJ1-1; D possibly corresponds to TRBD1 (6 bases). The V end lost 3 bases, the J end lost 5 bases, and 13 bases lay between the germline ends. The CDR3 totals 13 residues. Germline V gives CDR1 DFQATT, CDR2 SNEGSKA (reference sequence). The CDR3 loop is CSASLGAETEAFF. CDR3 bases: TGCAGTGCTAGTTTGGGGGCGGAGACTGAAGCTTTCTTT.

The table lists this clonotype with many counts. The rearrangement links TRBV12-3 or TRBV12-4 to TRBJ2-7, with D possibly called TRBD1 or TRBD2 (5 bases each). CDR3 length equals 14 residues. V was pared by 5 bases and J by 0 bases, with 11 bases between. The CDR3 region has the DNA TGTGCCAGCAGTCCGGGACGTCCCTCCTACGAGCAGTACTTC. This encodes CASSPGRPSYEQYF.

The sample holds many counts of this clonotype. This sequence joins TRBV20-1 and TRBJ1-1; D is ambiguous. Trimming stripped 5 bases from V and 10 bases from J, with 11 bases between. CDR1 and CDR2 from the germline V gene are DFQATT and SNEGSKA (reference sequence). This CDR3 spans 10 amino acids. CDR3 in DNA: TGCAGTGCTCAAAAGGCGGCAGCTTTCTTT. Translation gives CSAQKAAAFF.

This rearrangement joins TRBV20-1 to TRBJ2-3; D is uncertain. This CDR3 has 14 residues. The germline V gene has CDR1 DFQATT and CDR2 SNEGSKA (reference sequence). Deletions cut 1 base from V and 6 bases from J, with 14 bases between. The CDR3 protein is CSARGPDFRDTQYF. CDR3 bases: TGCAGTGCTAGAGGCCCGGATTTTCGGGATACGCAGTATTTT.

This clonotype was detected many times. The J gene is TRBJ2-3, the V gene TRBV11-2; TRBD1 matches at 11 bases. CDR3 length equals 18 residues. Germline lookup yields CDR1 SGHAT and CDR2 FQNNGV. Trimming cost V 2 bases and J 4 bases; bases outside gene matches: 11. CDR3 residues: CASSLFGTGGLVADTQYF. The CDR3 DNA reads as TGTGCCAGCAGCTTATTCGGGACAGGGGGTCTTGTAGCAGATACGCAGTATTTT.

The chain couples TRBV28 to TRBJ2-2, with a weak D call TRBD2 (6 bases). Between the trimmed V and J ends, which lost 5 bases and 1 base, there was a span of 11 bases. Germline values: CDR1 MDHEN, CDR2 SYDVKM. This CDR3 comprises 15 residues. The CDR3 DNA follows: TGTGCCAGCAGTACACTAGCTCTGAACACCGGGGAGCTGTTTTTT. Translating gives CASSTLALNTGELFF.

The chain joins TRBV10-1 to TRBJ2-4; D call uncertain. CDR1 and CDR2 (germline): WNHNN, SYGVQD (reference sequence). The CDR3 length is 16 residues. With 0 bases removed from V and 0 bases from J, the gap between germline ends came to 9 bases. CDR3 region: CASSESRHLAKNIQYF. The DNA for the CDR3 is TGCGCCAGCAGTGAGTCGAGACATCTAGCCAAAAACATTCAGTACTTC.

J is TRBJ1-5 and V is TRBV15; maybe TRBD1 (5 bases). Trimming removed 0 bases at V and 2 bases at J, with 11 bases between. This CDR3 is built from 16 residues. Per the germline V gene, CDR1 is LNHNV and CDR2 is YYDKDF (reference sequence). The CDR3 region has the DNA TGTGCCACCAGCAGAGATCGGGGGATGGGCAATCAGCCCCAGCATTTT. It is translated as CATSRDRGMGNQPQHF.

Many counts were recorded for this clonotype. The V gene is TRBV28, the J gene TRBJ1-1; D unclear. Germline lookup yields CDR1 MDHEN and CDR2 SYDVKM. CDR3 length equals 16 residues. V shed 3 bases and J shed 0 bases, with 14 bases lying between them. CDR3 sequence: CASSFVPRGMNTEAFF. The CDR3 DNA is TGTGCCAGCAGTTTCGTGCCCCGGGGAATGAACACTGAAGCTTTCTTT. The full variable domain, rest sourced from reference TRBV28 and TRBJ1-1, is DVKVTQSSRYLVKRTGEKVFLECVQDMDHENMFWYRQDPGLGLRLIYFSYDVKMKEKGDIPEGYSVSREKKERFSLILESASTNQTSMYLCASSFVPRGMNTEAFFGQGTRLTVV.